The entry below describes one T cell receptor (beta chain). Its antigen is still unknown. This sample was included in a study of shared clonotypes between healthy human individuals. Study at large: Donors had three CD4 naive, three CD4 memory, two CD8 naive and one CD8 memory plate apiece.

TCRdb's table, derived via immunoSEQ multiplex PCR, lists solely in-frame clones and lacks some. This table holds approximately 2,000,000 clones, just over 90% found once. Findings and limits, study-wide: Some clonotypes were shared by all four sorted-subset donors, while others were not shared. The non-shared ones had lower generation probabilities than the shared ones. For naive CD4 cells, around 5% of clonotypes were shared across a few donors.

Naivety among CD8 cells was defined by CD45RO negativity and positive CCR7 selection, thereby excluding terminally differentiated effector memory CD45RA+ cells. The ends were cut back, 4 bases at V and 0 bases at J, with 10 bases in the middle. Per germline, CDR1 MNHEY and CDR2 SMNVEV (reference sequence). The CDR3 is made up of 15 amino acids. The source of this sequence is a man aged 18-30 years in good health. Some clones in this sample may be carry-over from other donors' samples. The J gene is TRBJ1-3, the V gene TRBV27; D gene unclear. The source material was naive CD8+ T cells from PBMCs. Written as DNA, the CDR3 is TGTGCCAGCAGTTCCCCAAGGACCTCTGGAAACACCATATATTTT. Translation: CASSSPRTSGNTIYF.